There are many counts of the clone carrying this T cell receptor beta chain. One entry per CDR3 protein results from TCRdb running MiXCR on the 5' RACE reads. The data hold tens of thousands of distinct CDR3 sequences, with 4.6% observed a single time. The sample belongs to a study of early T cells in non-severe SARS-CoV-2 infection. About the research overall: Alpha and beta chains were unpaired, from unsorted whole-blood bulk RNA.

The germline V gene encodes CDR1 MNHEY and CDR2 SVGAGI. CDR3 length equals 16 residues. V shed 4 bases, J shed 7 bases, and the junction held 15 bases outside the gene matches. The receptor comes from an adult who was a healthcare worker with PCR-confirmed SARS-CoV-2 infection or an uninfected control (not recorded which). Specimen: whole blood, collected at baseline. The chain links TRBV6-5 to TRBJ1-2; TRBD1 matches at 7 bases. CDR3 region: CASSLRTGSVGGGYTF. The CDR3, as DNA: TGTGCCAGCAGTTTGAGGACAGGCTCTGTTGGAGGTGGCTACACCTTC.